The 10 T cell receptor beta chains below all came from one sample that was sequenced in a study of Ad26.COV2.S vaccination and SARS-CoV-2 variants. This sample's treatment: around 19 received Ad26.COV2.S at low or high dose, single or two shots; a few received placebo; per-sample allocation not given. The investigators took samples on day 63 after the first vaccine or placebo injection. Produced via immunoSEQ multiplex PCR; TCRdb's table is partial and in-frame only. Seen here are 350,000 to 500,000 clones, about 92% observed once, and the top ten hold approximately 4.5%. Material: peripheral blood, obtained in a trial of Ad26.COV2.S vaccine versus placebo. These receptors were taken from a person between 18 and 59 years old who received the Ad26.COV2.S COVID-19 vaccine or a placebo.

This chain joins TRBV15 and TRBJ1-3; D uncertain. Deletions cut 1 base from V and 0 bases from J, with 16 bases between. The CDR3 covers 18 residues. The germline V gene has CDR1 LNHNV and CDR2 YYDKDF (reference sequence). The CDR3 DNA reads as TGTGCCACCAGCAGAGCCCTAGTGGACGGACCCTCTGGAAACACCATATATTTT. Translation gives CATSRALVDGPSGNTIYF.

Notes on this clone: Other DNA sequences in this specimen translate into the identical CDR3. The CDR3 nucleotides are TGCGCCAGCAGCTTGGACCCCGCAAGCTCCTACGAGCAGTACTTC. It codes for CASSLDPASSYEQYF. The chain is built from TRBV5-1 and TRBJ2-7, with D unresolved. CDR3 length: 15 amino acids. CDR1 SGHRS and CDR2 YFSETQ come from the germline V gene. V lost 0 bases, J lost 0 bases, and 10 bases lay in between.

The chain recombines TRBV27 with TRBJ1-5; D may be TRBD1 (6 bases). The germline V and J ends were trimmed by 2 bases and 6 bases, with 8 bases remaining between them. The length of the CDR3 is 13 residues. Germline CDR1 reads MNHEY; CDR2 reads SMNVEV (reference sequence). The CDR3 sequence: CASSLGGPQPQHF. Here the CDR3 DNA reads TGTGCCAGCAGTTTAGGGGGCCCTCAGCCCCAGCATTTT.

With regard to this clone: Other nucleotide sequences from this sample produce the same CDR3. The V gene is TRBV18, the J gene TRBJ2-5; D uncertain. Trimming took off 1 base at V and 5 bases at J, with 5 bases between the two ends. The germline V gene has CDR1 KGHSH and CDR2 LQKENI. The CDR3 runs to 12 residues. The DNA of the CDR3 is TGTGCCAGCTCACCACTGGGGGAGACCCAGTACTTC. As protein: CASSPLGETQYF.

The chain recombines TRBV7-6 with TRBJ1-5; 7 bases line up with TRBD1. Per the germline V gene, CDR1 is SGHVS and CDR2 is FNYEAQ. The length of the CDR3 is 15 residues. Trimming cost V 3 bases and J 5 bases; bases outside gene matches: 7. DNA of the CDR3: TGTGCCAGCAGCTTTGGTGCAGGGGGTCATCAGCCCCAGCATTTT. Its translation is CASSFGAGGHQPQHF.

This clone appeared a single time. The chain combines TRBV7-3 with TRBJ2-3; D is ambiguous. Germline V gives CDR1 SGHTA, CDR2 FQGTGA. This CDR3 has 13 amino acids. V lost 5 bases and J 2 bases, leaving 8 bases between the germline ends. The CDR3 protein is CASSPSNTDTQYF. CDR3 DNA sequence: TGTGCCAGCAGCCCGTCTAACACAGATACGCAGTATTTT.

This clone has a handful of counts. J is TRBJ2-7 and V is TRBV27; no clear D. In germline, CDR1 is MNHEY, CDR2 SMNVEV (reference sequence). The CDR3 has 14 amino acids. With 5 bases removed from V and 2 bases from J, the gap between germline ends came to 13 bases. The CDR3 coding sequence is TGTGCCAGCAGTCCACACCGATTAGCCTACGAGCAGTACTTC. Encoded protein: CASSPHRLAYEQYF.

The chain joins TRBV4-2 to TRBJ2-2, with a weak D call TRBD1 (5 bases). With 1 base removed from V and 0 bases from J, the gap between germline ends came to 9 bases. This CDR3 is built from 16 residues. Germline loops: CDR1 LGHNA, CDR2 YNFKEQ. The CDR3 protein is CASSQGGGTNTGELFF. The DNA of the CDR3 is TGTGCCAGCAGCCAAGGGGGCGGCACGAACACCGGGGAGCTGTTTTTT.

The chain couples TRBV28 to TRBJ1-2, with 7 positions matching TRBD1. After removal of 7 bases from V and 9 bases from J, the junction contained 11 bases not matched to a gene. Germline V gene data show CDR1 as MDHEN and CDR2 as SYDVKM. CDR3 length equals 13 residues. This chain's CDR3 is CASTSGTVLSYTF. The CDR3 region has the DNA TGTGCCAGCACGTCCGGGACAGTCTTGAGCTACACCTTC.

This chain connects TRBV3-1 (or the pseudogene TRBV3-2) to TRBJ2-1; TRBD2 aligns across 9 bases. Looked up from germline, CDR1 is LGHDT and CDR2 is YNNKEL (reference sequence). J lost 7 bases, V lost 1 base, and 8 bases had no gene match. The CDR3 has 16 amino acids. The CDR3 DNA reads as TGTGCCAGCAGCCAAGGGCGGCGGGAGGGCAAAAATGAGCAGTTCTTC. It is translated as CASSQGRREGKNEQFF.